This paragraph covers one TCR beta chain sequence. Its antigen is not known. This CDR3 has 16 amino acids. The ends lost 2 bases at V and 4 bases at J; junction bases unmatched: 8. Germline V CDR1 and CDR2: SGHAT, FQNNGV. The sample is drawn from a study of graft-versus-host responses after intestinal transplantation. Across the study: The whole recipient group had anti-thymocyte globulin induction followed by tacrolimus and steroids for about three years.

Clones were sequenced by immunoSEQ multiplex PCR, and TCRdb holds only the in-frame ones, with some missing. The sample lists approximately 71,000 clones; more than 80% were seen once. Notes on the study in general: High graft-versus-host to host-versus-graft clonal ratios were found in allografts of patients who had graft-donor T cell macrochimerism. Investigators detected GvH clones in recipient marrow, with some emerging earlier in ileum or blood.

Sequencing used unstimulated CD8+ T cells sorted from spleen or lymph node cells, obtained before intestinal transplant. The chain couples TRBV11-2 to TRBJ2-7, with 10 bases matching TRBD1. The sequence was obtained from a human donor who received an intestinal transplant. The CDR3 sequence is CASSLRATGQGYEQYF. The DNA for the CDR3 is TGTGCCAGCAGCTTACGGGCGACGGGACAGGGGTACGAGCAGTACTTC.